This is a list of T cell receptor beta chains from one sample in a study of CD8 T cells in ankylosing spondylitis. TCRdb reanalysed the 5' RACE reads using MiXCR and keeps one entry per CDR3 protein. The sample holds more than 250,000 distinct CDR3 sequences, approximately 8.2% seen once. The sample was blood, either unsorted or a sorted T cell fraction (not recorded which). The receptor set was obtained from a male donor with ankylosing spondylitis. Both conserved end residues are part of each CDR3. Each record gives: D gene, J gene, V gene, CDR3 length, clone size, CDR3 DNA, CDR3 protein. D genes are given only for firm matches. Clone size is shown for a subset of rows, as once, few, many or a class of expanded clone.

d_gene: TRBD2
j_gene: TRBJ2-7
v_gene: TRBV7-2
len: 16
abundance: few
CDR3nt: TGTGCCAGCAGCTTAGTAGGGCGGGGGGACTCCTACGAGCAGTACTTC
CDR3aa: CASSLVGRGDSYEQYF

d_gene: .
j_gene: TRBJ2-7
v_gene: TRBV5-1
len: 13
abundance: .
CDR3nt: TGCGCCAGCAGCACCGATAGCTCCTACGAGCAGTACTTC
CDR3aa: CASSTDSSYEQYF

d_gene: TRBD2
j_gene: TRBJ2-2
v_gene: TRBV20-1
len: 20
abundance: few
CDR3nt: TGCAGTGCTAGAGATTGGGTAGCGGGACCCCGGGGAGCCAGAAGATGGGAGGGGTTTTTT
CDR3aa: CSARDWVAGPRGARRWEGFF

d_gene: .
j_gene: TRBJ2-7
v_gene: TRBV5-5
len: 14
abundance: .
CDR3nt: TGTGCCAGCAGCCCTGGGACGGACGCAGACGAGCAGTACTTC
CDR3aa: CASSPGTDADEQYF

d_gene: .
j_gene: TRBJ1-5
v_gene: TRBV19
len: 14
abundance: .
CDR3nt: TGTGCCAGTAGTCAGTCAGGGGACAATCAGCCCCAGCATTTT
CDR3aa: CASSQSGDNQPQHF

d_gene: .
j_gene: TRBJ2-3
v_gene: TRBV20-1
len: 13
abundance: few
CDR3nt: TGCAGTGCCCTGGTTCTAGCTTCAGATACGCAGTATTTT
CDR3aa: CSALVLASDTQYF

d_gene: .
j_gene: TRBJ2-1
v_gene: TRBV4-1
len: 15
abundance: many
CDR3nt: TGCGCCAGCAGCCAAGATGCCGGGACCTACAATGAGCAGTTCTTC
CDR3aa: CASSQDAGTYNEQFF

d_gene: .
j_gene: TRBJ1-3
v_gene: TRBV19
len: 14
abundance: .
CDR3nt: TGTGCCAGCATACACCGGATTCCAGGGGACACCATATATTTT
CDR3aa: CASIHRIPGDTIYF

d_gene: .
j_gene: TRBJ2-6
v_gene: TRBV6-2/TRBV6-3
len: 18
abundance: many
CDR3nt: TGTGCCAGCAGCAACCGGGACATGACCCACTGGGGGGCCAACGTCCTGACTTTC
CDR3aa: CASSNRDMTHWGANVLTF

d_gene: .
j_gene: TRBJ2-6
v_gene: TRBV5-6
len: 17
abundance: .
CDR3nt: TGTGCCAGCAGCTTGGTTGTAGGTCCTTCTGGGGCCAACGTCCTGACTTTC
CDR3aa: CASSLVVGPSGANVLTF

d_gene: .
j_gene: TRBJ1-5
v_gene: TRBV6-2/TRBV6-3
len: 15
abundance: .
CDR3nt: TGTGCCAGCAGTTGGGGGGGCGTGAGGACAGATACGCAGCATTTT
CDR3aa: CASSWGGVRTDTQHF

d_gene: .
j_gene: TRBJ2-5
v_gene: TRBV18
len: 14
abundance: .
CDR3nt: TGTGCCAGCTCACCGGGCCGCGGGGAAGAGACCCAGTACTTC
CDR3aa: CASSPGRGEETQYF